A selection of T cell receptor beta chains follows, all from one sample in a study of T cells expressing NK-cell markers. From the 5' RACE reads, TCRdb lists one entry per CDR3 protein and no DNA. Listed are some 390,000 distinct CDR3 sequences; around 10% falls within the top ten. The sequenced material came from blood T cells: a sorted CD56 or NKG2C T cell subset, CD4+ or CD8+ T cells, or bulk PBMC T cells (not recorded which). These receptors came from a woman aged 45-65 years in good health. CDR3s include the opening cysteine and the closing phenylalanine or tryptophan. The order of the fields is V gene, J gene, CDR3 protein.

v_call: TRBV3-1
j_call: TRBJ2-2
cdr3_aa: CASSQVVFPGNGELFF

v_call: TRBV7-6
j_call: TRBJ2-3
cdr3_aa: CASSLDGGGQDTQYF

v_call: TRBV12-3/TRBV12-4
j_call: TRBJ1-2
cdr3_aa: CASSSGQGAYYGYTF

v_call: TRBV24-1
j_call: TRBJ2-1
cdr3_aa: CATRRAGGSYNEQFF

v_call: TRBV4-1
j_call: TRBJ2-3
cdr3_aa: CASSYSLDTQYF

v_call: TRBV25-1
j_call: TRBJ2-7
cdr3_aa: CASSEGSISPREQYF

v_call: TRBV20-1
j_call: TRBJ2-4
cdr3_aa: CSARDIRLAKNIQYF

v_call: TRBV20-1
j_call: TRBJ2-7
cdr3_aa: CSARPRDQVYEQYF

v_call: TRBV19
j_call: TRBJ2-7
cdr3_aa: CATQIEGGIGEQYF

v_call: TRBV4-1
j_call: TRBJ2-2
cdr3_aa: CASSQLNTGELFF

v_call: TRBV7-9
j_call: TRBJ2-1
cdr3_aa: CASSLVVAVEQFF

v_call: TRBV7-9
j_call: TRBJ2-1
cdr3_aa: CASSPKTRVGNEQFF

v_call: TRBV24-1
j_call: TRBJ2-2
cdr3_aa: CATRGPRDTHTGELFF

v_call: TRBV6-2/TRBV6-3
j_call: TRBJ2-3
cdr3_aa: CASSSTKREGRDTQYF

v_call: TRBV7-2
j_call: TRBJ2-5
cdr3_aa: CASSSQTGFETQYF

v_call: TRBV6-2/TRBV6-3
j_call: TRBJ2-1
cdr3_aa: CASSYSDTNEQFF

v_call: TRBV10-3
j_call: TRBJ2-2
cdr3_aa: CAITGTSGTGELFF

v_call: TRBV3-1
j_call: TRBJ2-1
cdr3_aa: CASSQDTSERYNEQFF

v_call: TRBV7-8
j_call: TRBJ2-1
cdr3_aa: CASSFAGLDEQFF

v_call: TRBV7-8
j_call: TRBJ2-1
cdr3_aa: CASSFISRGRFENEQFF

v_call: TRBV5-1
j_call: TRBJ2-3
cdr3_aa: CASSLWLAGVGTDTQYF

v_call: TRBV12-3/TRBV12-4
j_call: TRBJ1-4
cdr3_aa: CASSSSGQGKGEKLFF

v_call: TRBV4-2
j_call: TRBJ2-2
cdr3_aa: CASRQILAATGELFF

v_call: TRBV20-1
j_call: TRBJ2-1
cdr3_aa: CSAEVSGRFDEQFF

v_call: TRBV5-1
j_call: TRBJ2-1
cdr3_aa: CASSRSYNEQFF

v_call: TRBV20-1
j_call: TRBJ2-3
cdr3_aa: CSASTPRAGVEDTQYF

v_call: TRBV20-1
j_call: TRBJ2-7
cdr3_aa: CSARGPGVRSSYEQYF

v_call: TRBV29-1
j_call: TRBJ1-2
cdr3_aa: CSDRVSYGYTF

v_call: TRBV29-1
j_call: TRBJ2-1
cdr3_aa: CSVEDPAGGVNEQFF

v_call: TRBV6-5
j_call: TRBJ1-2
cdr3_aa: CASSSPAGGYGYTF

v_call: TRBV20-1
j_call: TRBJ2-5
cdr3_aa: CSALTSGRFETQYF

v_call: TRBV27
j_call: TRBJ1-6
cdr3_aa: CASSFLRSREESPLHF

v_call: TRBV5-5
j_call: TRBJ1-1
cdr3_aa: CASSSPFKQGTEAFF

v_call: TRBV29-1
j_call: TRBJ1-2
cdr3_aa: CSVENRQGRGYGYTF

v_call: TRBV5-5
j_call: TRBJ2-7
cdr3_aa: CASSFHIRDEQYF

v_call: TRBV7-9
j_call: TRBJ2-1
cdr3_aa: CASSLVGTSGYNEQFF

v_call: TRBV4-2
j_call: TRBJ2-1
cdr3_aa: CASSHLAGTHNEQFF

v_call: TRBV29-1
j_call: TRBJ2-1
cdr3_aa: CSVLTGGYEQFF

v_call: TRBV7-9
j_call: TRBJ2-3
cdr3_aa: CASSPLSDTQYF

v_call: TRBV25-1
j_call: TRBJ2-2
cdr3_aa: CASSPQGLPAGELFF

v_call: TRBV9
j_call: TRBJ1-2
cdr3_aa: CASSERGYGYTF

v_call: TRBV10-3
j_call: TRBJ2-7
cdr3_aa: CAITEDGGTYEQYF

v_call: TRBV13
j_call: TRBJ1-4
cdr3_aa: CASSPANRREKLFF

v_call: TRBV15
j_call: TRBJ1-4
cdr3_aa: CATSRVVGEVEKLFF

v_call: TRBV3-1
j_call: TRBJ2-3
cdr3_aa: CASSQGLTSGTSTSTQYF

v_call: TRBV4-1
j_call: TRBJ2-7
cdr3_aa: CASSTPRVPKDEQYF

v_call: TRBV7-8
j_call: TRBJ2-3
cdr3_aa: CASSMDNGVPTQYF

v_call: TRBV20-1
j_call: TRBJ2-3
cdr3_aa: CSARDGGRTDTQYF

v_call: TRBV11-2
j_call: TRBJ2-3
cdr3_aa: CASSSQNMAGVADTQYF

v_call: TRBV29-1
j_call: TRBJ2-2
cdr3_aa: CSVEGDGRLRTGELFF

v_call: TRBV21-1
j_call: TRBJ2-6
cdr3_aa: CASRGATGSGANVLTF

v_call: TRBV19
j_call: TRBJ2-2
cdr3_aa: CASSRTSGGTGELFF

v_call: TRBV14
j_call: TRBJ2-1
cdr3_aa: CASSERTNYNEQFF

v_call: TRBV3-1
j_call: TRBJ1-2
cdr3_aa: CASSQAGGFGGYTF

v_call: TRBV12-3/TRBV12-4
j_call: TRBJ2-1
cdr3_aa: CASSPGLAGGPLYNEQFF

v_call: TRBV29-1
j_call: TRBJ2-3
cdr3_aa: CSVDGSTDTQYF

v_call: TRBV12-3/TRBV12-4
j_call: TRBJ2-7
cdr3_aa: CASRTSGSNYEQYF

v_call: TRBV9
j_call: TRBJ2-1
cdr3_aa: CASSAPGVSNEQFF

v_call: TRBV24-1
j_call: TRBJ1-1
cdr3_aa: CATSRTGTNTEAFF